Each of the 29 T cell receptor beta chains below was sequenced from the same sample in a study of blood T cell repertoires in COVID-19. Sequenced by immunoSEQ multiplex PCR; TCRdb stores in-frame clones only, minus some. In the table there are over 90,000 clones, roughly nine tenths of which are singletons. Sequencing used peripheral blood. Receptor source: a woman aged 80 or over in a cohort sampled during active COVID-19.

V gene TRBV7-6 combines with J gene TRBJ1-2; TRBD1 matches at 12 bases. This CDR3 is 16 amino acids long. V gave up 1 base and J gave up 6 bases; unmatched junction bases: 6. Per the germline V gene, CDR1 is SGHVS and CDR2 is FNYEAQ. This CDR3 is CASSLEGGQGAHGYTF. CDR3 DNA: TGTGCCAGCAGCTTAGAGGGGGGACAGGGGGCGCATGGCTACACCTTC. The whole variable domain, remainder taken from reference TRBV7-6 and TRBJ1-2, is GAGVSQSPRYKVTKRGQDVALRCDPISGHVSLYWYRQALGQGPEFLTYFNYEAQQDKSGLPNDRFSAERPEGSISTLTIQRTEQRDSAMYRCASSLEGGQGAHGYTFGSGTRLTVV.

The J gene is TRBJ1-1, the V gene TRBV30, with TRBD1 as a possible D gene (5 bases). The CDR3 contains 13 residues. Germline-derived CDR1 and CDR2 are GTSNPN and SVGIG (reference sequence). With 0 bases removed from V and 5 bases from J, the gap between germline ends came to 10 bases. The CDR3 region is CAWSVQGRTEAFF. For the CDR3, the DNA is TGTGCCTGGAGTGTGCAGGGCCGAACTGAAGCTTTCTTT.

The chain employs TRBV3-1 (or the pseudogene TRBV3-2) and TRBJ2-3, with 12 bases lining up with TRBD2. This CDR3 has 16 residues. The germline V gene encodes CDR1 LGHDT and CDR2 YNNKEL (reference sequence). With 6 bases clipped from V and 0 bases from J, the junction kept 4 bases outside the gene matches. The CDR3 region is CASSPSGGGSTDTQYF. The CDR3 nucleotides read TGTGCCAGCAGTCCTAGCGGGGGGGGTAGCACAGATACGCAGTATTTT.

The rearrangement joins TRBV20-1 to TRBJ2-5; 11 bases match TRBD2. Per germline, CDR1 DFQATT and CDR2 SNEGSKA (reference sequence). The CDR3 covers 15 residues. V shed 3 bases, J shed 3 bases, and the junction held 6 bases outside the gene matches. As DNA, the CDR3 is TGCAGTGCTAGTGGTCAACTAGCGGGGGAAGAGACCCAGTACTTC. It encodes CSASGQLAGEETQYF.

Comment on this clone: Relative to the germline gene, one junction end is altered; a read error may explain this. The chain employs TRBV7-7 and TRBJ2-1; 8 bases align to TRBD1. Germline-derived CDR1 and CDR2 are SSHAT and FNYEAQ (reference sequence). The CDR3 length is 17 residues. CDR3 sequence (DNA): TGTGCTAGCAGCTTTGGGGTGGCAGGGGGCATCAACAATGAGCAGTTCTTC. Residues: CASSFGVAGGINNEQFF.

V and J are TRBV10-1 and TRBJ2-1; D possibly corresponds to TRBD1 (6 bases). The CDR3 sequence is 14 residues long. The V gene's germline CDR1 is WNHNN and CDR2 SYGVQD (reference sequence). The V gene lost 5 bases and the J gene lost 9 bases, with 17 bases spanning the gap. CDR3 region: CASSSGVLQGEQFF. As DNA, the CDR3 is TGCGCCAGCAGTTCAGGGGTCCTTCAGGGTGAGCAGTTCTTC.

The rearrangement links TRBV19 to TRBJ1-4; possibly TRBD1 for D (5 bases). This CDR3 is 13 amino acids long. Trimming shortened V by 8 bases and J by 5 bases, and 12 bases separated the two germline ends. CDR1 LNHDA and CDR2 SQIVND come from the germline V gene (reference sequence). The CDR3 coding sequence is TGTGCCAGTCGGGCCAGGGAAAATGAAAAACTGTTTTTT. Protein: CASRARENEKLFF.

The chain employs TRBV6-5 and TRBJ1-6, with D perhaps matching TRBD1 (5 bases). This CDR3 region has 12 residues. The germline gives CDR1 MNHEY, CDR2 SVGAGI. V lost 8 bases, J lost 10 bases, and 12 bases lay in between. In DNA form, the CDR3 reads TGTGCCAGCTCCGGGGGGAGATCACCCCTCCACTTT. This codes for CASSGGRSPLHF.

This chain uses TRBV5-1 with TRBJ2-7; TRBD1 matches 10 bases. This CDR3 has 14 amino acids. Losses at the gene ends were 0 bases for V and 7 bases for J; bases not matched to a gene: 4. Germline values: CDR1 SGHRS, CDR2 YFSETQ. The CDR3 nucleotides read TGCGCCAGCAGCTTGGGACAGGGGGCGGATGAGCAGTACTTC. It is translated as CASSLGQGADEQYF.

The V gene is TRBV11-2, the J gene TRBJ2-2, with TRBD2 matching over 10 bases. CDR1 and CDR2 from the germline V gene are SGHAT and FQNNGV. CDR3 length equals 14 residues. J was trimmed by 5 bases and V by 8 bases; bases with no gene match: 5. The CDR3 nucleotides are TGTGCCAGCGGTCTAGCGGGAGTAACCGGGGAGCTGTTTTTT. It codes for CASGLAGVTGELFF. Full variable domain (rest looked up from reference TRBV11-2 and TRBJ2-2): EAGVAQSPRYKIIEKRQSVAFWCNPISGHATLYWYQQILGQGPKLLIQFQNNGVVDDSQLPKDRFSAERLKGVDSTLKIQPAKLEDSAVYLCASGLAGVTGELFFGEGSRLTVL.

This clone was counted a single time. The chain joins TRBV11-3 to TRBJ2-7; perhaps TRBD1 as D (6 bases). Germline-derived CDR1 and CDR2 are SGHNT and YENEEA. V was trimmed by 5 bases and J by 3 bases, leaving 14 bases between them. This CDR3 comprises 14 residues. The CDR3 is CASSRKDRNYEQYF. CDR3 in DNA: TGTGCCAGCAGCCGAAAGGACAGAAACTACGAGCAGTACTTC. The entire variable domain, with the rest obtained from reference TRBV11-3 and TRBJ2-7, is as follows: EAGVVQSPRYKIIEKKQPVAFWCNPISGHNTLYWYLQNLGQGPELLIRYENEEAVDDSQLPKDRFSAERLKGVDSTLKIQPAELGDSAVYLCASSRKDRNYEQYFGPGTRLTVT.

This chain connects TRBV6-5 to TRBJ1-5; TRBD1 is a possible D gene (6 bases). Germline CDR1 MNHEY, CDR2 SVGAGI. The CDR3 runs to 14 residues. V dropped 11 bases and J dropped 0 bases, with 14 bases sitting between them. CDR3 in amino acids: CALGGKYSNQPQHF. The CDR3 bases are TGTGCCTTAGGGGGAAAGTATAGCAATCAGCCCCAGCATTTT.

The V call is TRBV5-1, the J call TRBJ2-7, with D maybe TRBD1 (5 bases). V lost 4 bases to trimming and J lost 4 bases, with 15 bases between them. There are 14 residues in the CDR3. Germline V gene data show CDR1 as SGHRS and CDR2 as YFSETQ. CDR3 DNA sequence: TGCGCCAGCAGCACAACGACAGTTGGGTACGAGCAGTACTTC. It yields the protein CASSTTTVGYEQYF.

V gene TRBV9 combines with J gene TRBJ2-1, with 10 bases lining up with TRBD2. Trimming cost V 3 bases and J 7 bases; bases outside gene matches: 13. CDR3 size: 17 residues. In germline, CDR1 is SGDLS, CDR2 YYNGEE. CDR3 DNA sequence: TGTGCCAGCAGCGCGAGCCTTCTAGCGGGGGTTCTGAATGAGCAGTTCTTC. Its protein is CASSASLLAGVLNEQFF.

The rearrangement uses TRBV30 and TRBJ2-7, with 7 bases aligning to TRBD1. Germline-derived CDR1 and CDR2 are GTSNPN and SVGIG (reference sequence). The CDR3 has 13 residues. The V and J ends lost 5 bases and 3 bases, in that order; junction bases with no gene match: 7. Here the CDR3 DNA reads TGTGCCTGGGCCCCGGGACAGTTCTACGAGCAGTACTTC. Protein sequence: CAWAPGQFYEQYF. Combining the CDR3 with reference TRBV30 and TRBJ2-7 gives the whole variable domain SQTIHQWPATLVQPVGSPLSLECTVEGTSNPNLYWYRQAAGRGLQLLFYSVGIGQISSEVPQNLSASRPQDRQFILSSKKLLLSDSGFYLCAWAPGQFYEQYFGPGTRLTVT.

This clone was seen only a few times. The genes are TRBV18 and TRBJ1-3; D is ambiguous. The CDR3 is 15 amino acids. The germline V and J ends were trimmed by 0 bases and 1 base, with 7 bases remaining between them. Germline loops: CDR1 KGHSH, CDR2 LQKENI. In nucleotides, the CDR3 is TGTGCCAGCTCACCACCCGGAGGATCTGGAAACACCATATATTTT. It codes for CASSPPGGSGNTIYF.

A single count supports this clone. The J gene is TRBJ2-5, the V gene TRBV20-1; 9 bases map to TRBD1. J lost 5 bases, V lost 3 bases, and 4 bases had no gene match. The germline V gene has CDR1 DFQATT and CDR2 SNEGSKA (reference sequence). CDR3 length: 13 residues. CDR3 sequence reads: CSASWDRDETQYF. DNA for the CDR3: TGCAGTGCTAGTTGGGACAGGGATGAGACCCAGTACTTC.

This chain links TRBV18 with TRBJ1-5; D is ambiguous. V lost 0 bases and J 2 bases, leaving 11 bases between the germline ends. CDR3 size: 16 residues. Per the germline V gene, CDR1 is KGHSH and CDR2 is LQKENI. CDR3 protein: CASSPPSVLGNQPQHF. The CDR3 DNA sequence: TGTGCCAGCTCACCACCTTCAGTTTTGGGCAATCAGCCCCAGCATTTT.

As concerns this clone: The junction departs from the called germline gene at one end, perhaps through a read error. The rearrangement links TRBV7-7 to TRBJ2-2, with TRBD1 as a possible D gene (5 bases). Per the germline V gene, CDR1 is SSHAT and CDR2 is FNYEAQ (reference sequence). The CDR3 runs 16 residues. The CDR3 DNA is TGTGCTAGCAGCTTCAGCCTGCAGGGCGCCTCCGGGGAGCTGTTTTTT. This encodes CASSFSLQGASGELFF.

This clone was observed a few times. The chain links TRBV6-8 to TRBJ1-2; D unclear. The V end lost 7 bases, the J end lost 8 bases, and 8 bases lay between the germline ends. Germline-derived CDR1 and CDR2 are MNHGY and SAAAGT. The CDR3 length is 10 residues. The CDR3 region has the DNA TGTGCCAGCATTTTAAAAGGCTACACCTTC. It translates to CASILKGYTF.

This clone appeared a few times. The chain combines TRBV5-1 with TRBJ2-5; D remains unclear. V shed 0 bases and J shed 4 bases, with 4 bases lying between them. The CDR3 length is 12 residues. Germline lookup yields CDR1 SGHRS and CDR2 YFSETQ. The CDR3 loop reads CASSLAVETQYF. Here the CDR3 DNA reads TGCGCCAGCAGCTTGGCCGTAGAGACCCAGTACTTC.

The chain is built from TRBV19 and TRBJ2-1; D remains unclear. From germline, CDR1 is LNHDA and CDR2 SQIVND (reference sequence). Trimming pared 3 bases from V and 6 bases from J, leaving 6 bases between. CDR3 length: 12 amino acids. CDR3 DNA sequence: TGTGCCAGTAGTATCCGCGTCAATGAGCAGTTCTTC. Translation gives CASSIRVNEQFF.

The V gene is TRBV12-3 or TRBV12-4, the J gene TRBJ1-1; D is undetermined. CDR3 length equals 13 residues. Trimming cost V 6 bases and J 6 bases, with 14 bases left between them. CDR3 in DNA: TGTGCCAGCAGGTCTTCAGGAATCCCTGAAGCTTTCTTT. Protein product: CASRSSGIPEAFF.

The chain has TRBV3-1 (or the pseudogene TRBV3-2) and TRBJ2-1; maybe TRBD2 (6 bases). CDR3 length: 16 residues. From germline, CDR1 is LGHDT and CDR2 YNNKEL (reference sequence). The V gene lost 1 base and the J gene lost 4 bases, with 14 bases spanning the gap. CDR3 protein: CASSQGLGGKYNEQFF. The CDR3, as DNA: TGTGCCAGCAGCCAAGGGCTGGGGGGAAAATACAATGAGCAGTTCTTC.

This clone appeared once. V gene TRBV18 combines with J gene TRBJ2-7, with no clear D. Trimming pared 2 bases from V and 1 base from J, leaving 12 bases between. The germline V gene has CDR1 KGHSH and CDR2 LQKENI. The CDR3 totals 15 residues. CDR3 sequence: CASSPGLETSYEQYF. The CDR3 DNA reads TGTGCCAGCTCACCAGGTCTAGAGACTTCCTACGAGCAGTACTTC.

This clone was detected only once. V usage is TRBV20-1 and J usage is TRBJ2-7, with D possibly TRBD1 on 5 matching bases. The CDR3 totals 12 residues. The V end lost 3 bases, the J end lost 3 bases, and 9 bases lay between the germline ends. The germline V gene has CDR1 DFQATT and CDR2 SNEGSKA (reference sequence). This CDR3 is CSASDRNYEQYF. The CDR3 DNA follows: TGCAGTGCTAGTGACAGAAACTACGAGCAGTACTTC.

This clone was detected only a few times. This chain links TRBV4-1 with TRBJ1-5, with 7 bases identical to TRBD1. Germline V gene lookup returns CDR1 MGHRA and CDR2 YSYEKL. The CDR3 is 16 amino acids. V shed 7 bases and J 2 bases; nucleotides not matched to a gene: 11. The CDR3: CASMQGVGSGNQPQHF. CDR3 coding DNA: TGCGCCAGCATGCAGGGGGTGGGTTCGGGCAATCAGCCCCAGCATTTT.

This chain joins TRBV5-1 and TRBJ1-2, with 11 bases fitting TRBD1. CDR1 is SGHRS, CDR2 YFSETQ, per germline. The CDR3 extends over 14 amino acids. The V segment lost 2 bases and the J segment 6 bases; nucleotides outside the gene matches: 3. CDR3 in amino acids: CASSFLGQGDGYTF. CDR3 coding DNA: TGCGCCAGCAGCTTCCTGGGACAGGGGGATGGCTACACCTTC.

CDR3 sequence (DNA): TGTGCCAGTAGTATCCAGGGCGGGGGATTCAATGAGCAGTTCTTC. Its translation is CASSIQGGGFNEQFF. This chain joins TRBV19 and TRBJ2-1, with TRBD2 matching 7 bases. The CDR3 has 15 residues. Per the germline V gene, CDR1 is LNHDA and CDR2 is SQIVND (reference sequence). V dropped 3 bases and J dropped 6; count of bases not matched to a gene: 8.